This TCR beta chain appears in the sequencing data of a study of T cell responses to AZD1222 COVID-19 vaccine. A note on this clone: Its specificity is unknown.

This table comes from immunoSEQ multiplex PCR, and its TCRdb copy is limited to in-frame clones, with some not included. The table shows over 100,000 clones, with about nine tenths occurring only once. Second-dose groups at about 4 or about 12 weeks were pooled. Germline V lookup: CDR1 SGDLS, CDR2 YYNGEE. CDR3 size: 14 residues. V lost 3 bases, J lost 5 bases, and 13 bases lay in between. The study's findings and limits: Mostly white British, mostly female donors; authors suggested clonal diversity may be underestimated. Reports indicate that nearly half of spike-specific TCRs are directed at unmutated variant regions.

The clonotype comes from an adult who received the AZD1222 COVID-19 vaccine. The chain is built from TRBV9 and TRBJ2-3; perhaps TRBD2 as D (5 bases). Sequencing was performed on peripheral blood, taken 28 days after the second AZD1222 dose. CDR3 DNA sequence: TGTGCCAGCAGCGCCAGCGGCAGGCTAGATACGCAGTATTTT. As protein: CASSASGRLDTQYF.